This T cell receptor (beta chain) stems from a study of T cells in Graves' hyperthyroidism and ophthalmopathy (dated by TCRdb to the late 2010s). In the study overall: Peripheral blood was collected at initial diagnosis, before any treatment. TCR Vbeta CDR3 sequencing of roughly 140 peripheral blood samples (around 45 ophthalmopathy, about 75 hyperthyroidism and approximately 17 progressor patients) is reported in the paper. After sampling, hyperthyroidism patients received methimazole starting at 30 mg daily, and ophthalmopathy patients received high-dose intravenous methylprednisolone. To identify distinguishing TCR V-J signatures, a discovery cohort of 95 to 100 patients was used, comprising roughly 45 with Graves' ophthalmopathy and around 60 with stable Graves' hyperthyroidism. An independent validation cohort of under 20 hyperthyroidism patients and over 15 patients who later progressed to ophthalmopathy tested prospective prediction of ophthalmopathy. Thyroid tissue and blood T-cell repertoires from six Graves' hyperthyroidism patients were also compared in the study. The 75 to 100 discovery patients were randomly split 7:3 into training and test sets.

This clonotype was counted ten times or more. No antigen is known for it. One base away there is no much larger clone; base qualities are not given. Beyond this particular receptor, the publication reports: Most expanded thyroid clonotypes (frequency above 0.001) were also detected in blood, a finding suggesting that blood repertoires may reflect thyroid immune responses. Ophthalmopathy was separated from stable hyperthyroidism by a 13 V-J signature model, with 85% to 90% sensitivity and 81% to 82% specificity obtained in cross-validation and 80%/75% obtained in testing. In validation, the model predicted progression to ophthalmopathy with 55% to 71% sensitivity and less than 75% specificity, a median of 6.5 months before onset. No statistical method was used to set the sample size in advance, and investigators knew the group allocation.

Between the V and J ends, shortened by 8 bases and 5 bases respectively, the junction contains 7 bases. The CDR3 measures 10 amino acids from cysteine to phenylalanine. Only the CDR3 DNA is retained, 30 bases long and in frame from the first base. The germline V gene encodes CDR1 PRHDT and CDR2 FYEKMQ (reference sequence). Moderately to severely active disease, a Clinical Activity Score of at least 3, a NOSPECS grade of at least 4, and a duration under 3 months were present in ophthalmopathy patients. Patients with uncontrolled infections, other autoimmune diseases, pregnancy or lactation were excluded. Diagnoses relied on clinical symptoms, serum thyroxine and TRAb, thyroid ultrasound and orbital computed tomography. Ficoll-Paque density gradient centrifugation was used to isolate PBMCs from approximately 10 ml of fresh peripheral blood. Trizol reagent was used to extract total RNA, and RNA quality was then checked on an Agilent 2100 Bioanalyzer.

Amplification of TCR beta CDR3 regions was carried out from RNA transcripts. The TCR CDR3 was subjected to a first round of RT-PCR using the HTBI primer set and the Qiagen OneStep RT-PCR kit. A second multiplex PCR round built the libraries, followed by size selection and purification. Sequencing of the libraries was done on an Illumina HiSeq2000 using paired-end 100 bp reads. Turning to the authors' computational methods: SOAPnuke was used to process the raw data, with reads discarded if the reads contained adapters or uncalled bases, had a mean Phred below 15, or lacked an exact constant-primer or identifier match. COPE v1.2.5 was used to merge the high-quality paired reads, and each unique nucleotide sequence was defined as a clonotype. Clonotypes were aligned to IMGT TRBV, TRBD and TRBJ reference segments using MiTCR v1.1. The analysis included only V-J combinations with a frequency above 0.0001, which together covered around 99% of the repertoires. A TCS score was defined as the ratio between F50 (clonal expansion) and ExV (chaos), using BLOSUM62-based TCRdist between CDR3 peptides within each V-J. Welch's t-statistics and random forest reduced around 520 V-J features to roughly 13, which were used in a naive Bayes classifier (R e1071). TCRdb applied fastp at Q25 and MiXCR to the public reads, then kept only in-frame beta chains. Entries are consolidated by CDR3 protein sequence, retaining the most common genes and DNA. TCRdb, not the authors, supplied the V and J calls. This sample gives about 400,000 distinct CDR3 sequences in total; around 15% of them show up just once. The top ten constitute about 20% of the sample.

The TCR originated in a woman in her thirties with Graves' ophthalmopathy. The sequencing input was blood. The receptor chain draws on TRBV13 and TRBJ2-7, with the D segment identity uncertain. The sequence in DNA is TGTGCCAGCTGGGGAAACGAGCAGTACTTC. Translated, it reads CASWGNEQYF.